These 24 T cell receptor beta chains were sequenced from one sample in a study of blood T cell repertoires in COVID-19. TCRdb keeps only in-frame clones here, not all; method: immunoSEQ multiplex PCR. Of roughly 87,000 clones listed, about four fifths are singletons. Sequencing was carried out using peripheral blood. The receptors shown here come from a woman aged 55-75 years with acute or convalescent COVID-19.

This clone was observed a handful of times. The genes are TRBV27 and TRBJ1-5; 9 bases are shared with TRBD1. Trimming cost V 7 bases and J 6 bases; bases outside gene matches: 19. The germline CDR1 and CDR2 sequences are MNHEY and SMNVEV (reference sequence). CDR3 length equals 18 residues. This CDR3 is CASTPFAVGTGKSQPQHF. The CDR3 DNA reads as TGTGCCAGCACTCCATTCGCCGTGGGGACAGGGAAAAGTCAGCCCCAGCATTTT.

This clone has a handful of counts. The rearrangement joins TRBV7-2 to TRBJ1-2; unclear D gene. Deletions cut 5 bases from V and 2 bases from J, with 9 bases between. Germline CDR1 reads SGHTA; CDR2 reads FQGNSA. This CDR3 is built from 13 residues. CDR3 region: CASSPAANYGYTF. CDR3 nucleotide sequence: TGTGCCAGCAGCCCCGCGGCGAACTATGGCTACACCTTC.

V usage is TRBV5-1 and J usage is TRBJ2-3; 11 bases fit TRBD2. J lost 0 bases, V lost 1 base, and 4 bases had no gene match. There are 17 residues in the CDR3. Germline CDR1 SGHRS, CDR2 YFSETQ. The CDR3 region is CASSLLTSGVSTDTQYF. The CDR3 bases are TGCGCCAGCAGCTTGTTGACTAGCGGGGTTAGCACAGATACGCAGTATTTT.

This clone qualifies as medium-sized. This sequence joins TRBV20-1 and TRBJ2-3, with 11 bases that match TRBD2. Germline lookup yields CDR1 DFQATT and CDR2 SNEGSKA (reference sequence). V shed 3 bases and J 5 bases; nucleotides not matched to a gene: 7. The CDR3 extends over 15 amino acids. CDR3 DNA sequence: TGCAGTGCTAGTGTTAGCGGGGGGGCAAAAGATACGCAGTATTTT. It is translated as CSASVSGGAKDTQYF.

This rearrangement joins TRBV30 to TRBJ1-2, with D possibly being TRBD1 (5 bases). CDR1 is GTSNPN and CDR2 is SVGIG in the germline V gene (reference sequence). V gave up 7 bases and J gave up 8 bases, with 20 bases separating them. The CDR3 spans 13 residues. CDR3 coding DNA: TGTGCCTCCTACCCTAAGGGGATCGAAGGCTACACCTTC. It is translated as CASYPKGIEGYTF.

V and J are TRBV7-3 and TRBJ1-6, with a possible D match to TRBD1 (6 bases). Germline lookup yields CDR1 SGHTA and CDR2 FQGTGA. Between the trimmed V and J ends, which lost 3 bases and 10 bases, there was a span of 13 bases. This CDR3 is built from 14 residues. In nucleotides, the CDR3 is TGTGCCAGCAGCTTGGGACAAGCCGCCTCACCCCTCCACTTT. It translates to CASSLGQAASPLHF.

The chain uses TRBV29-1 and TRBJ2-7, with TRBD1 matching over 7 bases. J lost 2 bases, V lost 8 bases, and 6 bases had no gene match. This CDR3 contains 12 residues. Germline V CDR1 and CDR2: SQVTM, ANQGSEA. The CDR3 protein is CSFRQGAYEQYF. CDR3 coding DNA: TGCAGCTTTCGACAGGGAGCCTACGAGCAGTACTTC.

The chain carries TRBV2 and TRBJ2-7; TRBD1 matches 7 bases. Losses at the gene ends were 6 bases for V and 0 bases for J; bases not matched to a gene: 8. The germline CDR1 and CDR2 sequences are SNHLY and FYNNEI. This CDR3 region has 15 residues. The CDR3 sequence is CASRRGPGPSYEQYF. CDR3 DNA sequence: TGTGCCAGCAGGAGGGGGCCGGGGCCCTCCTACGAGCAGTACTTC.

The rearrangement joins TRBV30 to TRBJ2-5; 7 bases fit TRBD1. J lost 3 bases, V lost 4 bases, and 2 bases had no gene match. Germline CDR1 is GTSNPN and CDR2 is SVGIG (reference sequence). The CDR3 has 12 residues. The CDR3 bases are TGTGCCTGGATACAGGGGAAAGAGACCCAGTACTTC. This gives the protein CAWIQGKETQYF.

The chain uses TRBV12-3 or TRBV12-4 and TRBJ1-6, with no clear D. The germline V and J ends were trimmed by 9 bases and 9 bases, with 15 bases remaining between them. CDR3 length equals 13 residues. For the CDR3, the DNA is TGTGCCAGTTGTCTTGAGGGCCCTTCACCCCTCCACTTT. The encoded protein is CASCLEGPSPLHF.

This rearrangement joins TRBV3-1 (or the pseudogene TRBV3-2) to TRBJ1-2; D is unresolved. Germline lookup yields CDR1 LGHDT and CDR2 YNNKEL (reference sequence). Trimming removed 0 bases from V and 8 bases from J, with 13 bases in between. The length of the CDR3 is 14 residues. The CDR3 reads CASSQDTRVSGYTF. CDR3 DNA: TGTGCCAGCAGCCAAGATACGAGGGTCAGCGGCTACACCTTC.

The rearrangement uses TRBV20-1 and TRBJ1-1, with D possibly matching TRBD1 (5 bases). The CDR3 is 13 residues long. With 3 bases removed from V and 5 bases from J, the gap between germline ends came to 13 bases. Looked up from germline, CDR1 is DFQATT and CDR2 is SNEGSKA (reference sequence). The CDR3 DNA is TGCAGTGCTAGTGGACATGCGGGGACTGAAGCTTTCTTT. Its protein is CSASGHAGTEAFF.

The chain joins TRBV7-2 to TRBJ2-1, with TRBD2 identical over 8 bases. This CDR3 comprises 12 residues. Germline CDR1 and CDR2: SGHTA and FQGNSA. V lost 1 base to trimming and J lost 13 bases; unmatched junction nucleotides: 3. The chain's CDR3 is CASSLEAGGQFF. The CDR3 DNA follows: TGTGCCAGCAGCTTAGAGGCGGGGGGACAGTTCTTC.

The genes are TRBV7-2 and TRBJ2-1; the D gene is possibly TRBD1 (6 bases). From germline, CDR1 is SGHTA and CDR2 FQGNSA. V was trimmed by 3 bases and J by 6 bases, leaving 21 bases between them. CDR3 length: 17 residues. DNA of the CDR3: TGTGCCAGCAGCTTCCGGACAGAGAGGTATTCATTCAATGAGCAGTTCTTC. Amino acids: CASSFRTERYSFNEQFF.

To note about this clone: Other DNA sequences in the same sample also yield this CDR3. V is TRBV4-2 and J is TRBJ2-5, with 7 bases matching TRBD2. The germline CDR1 and CDR2 sequences are LGHNA and YNFKEQ. The V gene end was trimmed by 1 base and the J gene end by 4 bases; junction bases not matched to a gene: 3. The CDR3 runs 14 residues. DNA of the CDR3: TGTGCCAGCAGCCAAGGGACTAGAGGAGAGACCCAGTACTTC. This translates into CASSQGTRGETQYF.

On this clone itself: The junction shows a germline mismatch at one end, possibly a read error. This chain links TRBV7-7 with TRBJ2-3; 12 bases align to TRBD2. Germline CDR1 and CDR2: SSHAT and FNYEAQ (reference sequence). The CDR3 extends over 16 amino acids. CDR3 sequence reads: CASSHGLAGSTDTQYF. DNA for the CDR3: TGTGCTAGCAGCCACGGACTAGCGGGGAGCACAGATACGCAGTATTTT.

The chain recombines TRBV28 with TRBJ1-2; TRBD1 matches 7 bases. Germline loops: CDR1 MDHEN, CDR2 SYDVKM. There are 13 residues in the CDR3. V shed 6 bases, J shed 4 bases, and the junction held 5 bases outside the gene matches. Here the CDR3 reads CASRGTAIYGYTF. For the CDR3, the DNA is TGTGCCAGCAGGGGGACAGCTATCTATGGCTACACCTTC.

The chain carries TRBV9 and TRBJ2-7, with TRBD1 matching 7 bases. Trimming cost V 0 bases and J 4 bases; bases outside gene matches: 1. Germline V gives CDR1 SGDLS, CDR2 YYNGEE. The CDR3 length is 13 residues. This CDR3 reads CASSVAQGYEQYF. CDR3 in DNA: TGTGCCAGCAGCGTAGCACAGGGGTACGAGCAGTACTTC.

This clone was recorded a few times. The chain couples TRBV16 to TRBJ1-1, with a possible D match to TRBD1 (5 bases). Germline V gene sequence: CDR1 KGHSY, CDR2 FQNENV. The CDR3 has 15 residues. Trimming removed 0 bases from V and 1 base from J, with 9 bases in between. The CDR3 protein is CASSQSIRENTEAFF. The DNA for the CDR3 is TGTGCCAGCAGCCAATCGATCAGGGAGAACACTGAAGCTTTCTTT.

The V gene is TRBV28, the J gene TRBJ1-3; D gene unclear. The CDR3 consists of 13 residues. Trimming removed 7 bases from V and 4 bases from J, with 11 bases in between. Germline values: CDR1 MDHEN, CDR2 SYDVKM. The CDR3 protein is CASTRGYGNTIYF. CDR3 nucleotides: TGTGCCAGCACCCGGGGTTACGGAAACACCATATATTTT.

The chain carries TRBV6-5 and TRBJ2-1; TRBD2 agrees at 8 bases. CDR3 length equals 13 residues. The germline CDR1 and CDR2 sequences are MNHEY and SVGAGI. The V and J ends lost 4 bases and 10 bases, in that order; junction bases with no gene match: 6. CDR3 DNA: TGTGCCAGCAGTTTTCCGGGGGGGAAGGAGCAGTTCTTC. Protein sequence: CASSFPGGKEQFF.

V is TRBV19 and J is TRBJ2-7, with D possibly TRBD1 on 6 matching bases. The CDR3 spans 16 residues. The germline V gene encodes CDR1 LNHDA and CDR2 SQIVND (reference sequence). The ends were cut back, 3 bases at V and 0 bases at J, with 15 bases in the middle. The CDR3 region has the DNA TGTGCCAGTAGTATTGGTCAGGGGTATGGCTCCTACGAGCAGTACTTC. Its protein is CASSIGQGYGSYEQYF.

V usage is TRBV7-3 and J usage is TRBJ2-4; TRBD1 agrees at 8 bases. From germline, CDR1 is SGHTA and CDR2 FQGTGA. This CDR3 comprises 17 residues. The V and J ends lost 1 base and 11 bases, in that order; junction bases with no gene match: 16. As DNA, the CDR3 is TGTGCCAGCAGCTTAAACCCGAGCTCCACAGGGGGAAGTGTTCAGTACTTC. This translates into CASSLNPSSTGGSVQYF.

This rearrangement joins TRBV11-1 to TRBJ1-1; 8 bases match TRBD1. J lost 7 bases, V lost 4 bases, and 14 bases had no gene match. From germline, CDR1 is SGHAT and CDR2 FQDESV (reference sequence). This CDR3 is built from 16 residues. CDR3 sequence (DNA): TGTGCCAGCAGCTCAACACGGACAGGGAGTGGCCGTGAAGCTTTCTTT. It codes for CASSSTRTGSGREAFF.